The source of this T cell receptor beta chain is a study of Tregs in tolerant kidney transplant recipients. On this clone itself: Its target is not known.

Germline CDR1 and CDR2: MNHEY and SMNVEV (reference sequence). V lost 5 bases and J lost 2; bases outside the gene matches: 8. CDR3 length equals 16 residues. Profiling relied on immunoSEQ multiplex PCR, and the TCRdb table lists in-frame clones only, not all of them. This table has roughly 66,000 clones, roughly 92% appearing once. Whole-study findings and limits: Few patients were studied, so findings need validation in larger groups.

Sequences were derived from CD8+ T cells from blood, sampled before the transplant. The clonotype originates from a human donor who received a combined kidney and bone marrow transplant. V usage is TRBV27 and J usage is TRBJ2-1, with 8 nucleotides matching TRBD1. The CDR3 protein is CASSHSTGATYNEQFF. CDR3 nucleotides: TGTGCCAGCAGTCATTCGACAGGGGCTACCTACAATGAGCAGTTCTTC.